Each of the 23 T cell receptor beta chains below was sequenced from the same sample in a study of T cell responses to AZD1222 COVID-19 vaccine. The data were produced by immunoSEQ multiplex PCR, yet TCRdb's version contains in-frame clones alone and is incomplete. The sample has 130,000 or so clones; around 86% are singletons. The sample in question was peripheral blood, obtained on day 0 of AZD1222 vaccination. The source is an adult in good health.

CDR3 DNA: TGTGCCAGCAGTCTACAGGGGGCCTCCTACGAGCAGTACTTC. Translating it yields CASSLQGASYEQYF. The chain combines TRBV6-6 with TRBJ2-7; TRBD1 aligns across 9 bases. The ends lost 5 bases at V and 0 bases at J; junction bases unmatched: 2. The CDR3 contains 14 residues. Germline-derived CDR1 and CDR2 are MNHNY and SVGAGI (reference sequence).

This clone was seen a single time. The chain employs TRBV7-9 and TRBJ2-3, with D possibly TRBD2 on 7 matching bases. Germline V gene data show CDR1 as SEHNR and CDR2 as FQNEAQ (reference sequence). V was cut by 5 bases and J by 1 base, with 16 bases left in between. The CDR3 consists of 16 residues. The CDR3, as DNA: TGTGCCAGCAGCCCAAGGGGGGGCCTAGGCACAGATACGCAGTATTTT. Translated: CASSPRGGLGTDTQYF. The whole variable domain, filled in from reference TRBV7-9 and TRBJ2-3, reads DTGVSQNPRHKITKRGQNVTFRCDPISEHNRLYWYRQTLGQGPEFLTYFQNEAQLEKSRLLSDRFSAERPKGSFSTLEIQRTEQGDSAMYLCASSPRGGLGTDTQYFGPGTRLTVL.

Only a few counts were recorded for this clone. This chain connects TRBV5-6 to TRBJ1-5, with D perhaps TRBD1 (6 bases). Germline values: CDR1 SGHDT, CDR2 YYEEEE. V was pared by 3 bases and J by 11 bases, with 12 bases between. This CDR3 spans 12 amino acids. The DNA for the CDR3 is TGTGCCAGCAGCTCAACGAGGGGGGCCCAGCATTTT. Protein: CASSSTRGAQHF.

This sequence joins TRBV5-1 and TRBJ1-2; no clear D gene. In germline, CDR1 is SGHRS, CDR2 YFSETQ. The V gene lost 5 bases and the J gene lost 4 bases, with 12 bases spanning the gap. The CDR3 length is 13 residues. The CDR3 DNA reads as TGCGCCAGCAGTGAGAGGGTTTCCTATGGCTACACCTTC. Amino acids: CASSERVSYGYTF. The whole variable domain, remainder taken from reference TRBV5-1 and TRBJ1-2, is KAGVTQTPRYLIKTRGQQVTLSCSPISGHRSVSWYQQTPGQGLQFLFEYFSETQRNKGNFPGRFSGRQFSNSRSEMNVSTLELGDSALYLCASSERVSYGYTFGSGTRLTVV.

The chain combines TRBV2 with TRBJ2-7, with D unresolved. The germline CDR1 and CDR2 sequences are SNHLY and FYNNEI. Trimming removed 10 bases at V and 2 bases at J, with 12 bases between. The CDR3 spans 12 residues. The CDR3 is CATTPEPYEQYF. The DNA of the CDR3 is TGTGCCACGACCCCAGAGCCCTACGAGCAGTACTTC.

The gene calls are TRBV27 and TRBJ1-5; D is undetermined. There are 14 residues in the CDR3. Trimming removed 6 bases from V and 2 bases from J, with 11 bases in between. Per germline, CDR1 MNHEY and CDR2 SMNVEV (reference sequence). CDR3 coding DNA: TGTGCCAGCAGCCCAATACTGGGCAATCAGCCCCAGCATTTT. It translates to CASSPILGNQPQHF.

J is TRBJ1-5 and V is TRBV6-2 or TRBV6-3; D possibly corresponds to TRBD1 (5 bases). The CDR3 spans 15 residues. Trimming pared 2 bases from V and 2 bases from J, leaving 10 bases between. CDR1 is MNHEY and CDR2 is SVGEGT in the germline V gene. CDR3 protein: CASSYNMGGNQPQHF. The CDR3 nucleotides read TGTGCCAGCAGTTACAATATGGGGGGCAATCAGCCCCAGCATTTT.

The rearrangement joins TRBV6-5 to TRBJ2-5; D not certain. The germline V gene has CDR1 MNHEY and CDR2 SVGAGI. This CDR3 contains 13 residues. Between the trimmed V and J ends, which lost 7 bases and 4 bases, there was a span of 13 bases. The CDR3 loop reads CASNPFTGETQYF. CDR3 in DNA: TGTGCCAGCAACCCCTTTACCGGAGAGACCCAGTACTTC.

The chain carries TRBV5-4 and TRBJ1-3; tentatively, D is TRBD1 (5 bases). The V end was cut by 0 bases, the J end by 3 bases, with 10 bases between. Germline loops: CDR1 SGHNT, CDR2 YYREEE (reference sequence). The CDR3 totals 15 residues. For the CDR3, the DNA is TGTGCCAGCAGCTTGGAAGGGGTTGGTGGAAACACCATATATTTT. Amino acid sequence: CASSLEGVGGNTIYF.

The CDR3 loop is CASSQASGWDQPQHF. The CDR3 bases are TGTGCCAGCAGCCAAGCCTCAGGGTGGGATCAGCCCCAGCATTTT. The V gene is TRBV3-1 (or the pseudogene TRBV3-2), the J gene TRBJ1-5; tentatively, D is TRBD1 (5 bases). The V end lost 1 base, the J end lost 5 bases, and 12 bases lay between the germline ends. The CDR3 length is 15 residues. Germline V gives CDR1 LGHDT, CDR2 YNNKEL (reference sequence).

The CDR3 here is CASSLEGGAGELFF. The CDR3 nucleotides are TGTGCCAGCAGCTTAGAGGGGGGGGCCGGGGAGCTGTTTTTT. V usage is TRBV7-2 and J usage is TRBJ2-2, with D possibly being TRBD2 (7 bases). CDR3 length: 14 residues. V lost 1 base and J lost 6, with 9 bases in between. The germline V gene encodes CDR1 SGHTA and CDR2 FQGNSA.

The V gene is TRBV15, the J gene TRBJ1-5; D is unclear. Trimming stripped 6 bases from V and 6 bases from J, with 12 bases between. Germline V gene sequence: CDR1 LNHNV, CDR2 YYDKDF (reference sequence). CDR3 length: 13 residues. The CDR3: CATSLGLGQPQHF. The CDR3 region has the DNA TGTGCCACCAGTTTGGGGTTGGGTCAGCCCCAGCATTTT.

The J gene is TRBJ1-1, the V gene TRBV6-5; D call uncertain. Deletions cut 0 bases from V and 1 base from J, with 12 bases between. This CDR3 has 16 amino acids. Germline values: CDR1 MNHEY, CDR2 SVGAGI. The CDR3 nucleotides read TGTGCCAGCAGTTACTCCGAGACGGCCGAGAACACTGAAGCTTTCTTT. The encoded protein is CASSYSETAENTEAFF.

This chain joins TRBV9 and TRBJ1-5; D is undetermined. Germline-derived CDR1 and CDR2 are SGDLS and YYNGEE. Trimming left V 0 bases short and J 6 bases short, with 7 bases between. CDR3 length: 13 residues. The CDR3 is CASSVDAGQPQHF. In DNA form, the CDR3 reads TGTGCCAGCAGCGTAGATGCTGGTCAGCCCCAGCATTTT.

The chain recombines TRBV4-3 with TRBJ1-4; D might be TRBD1 (5 bases). CDR3 length: 15 residues. Trimming pared 0 bases from V and 7 bases from J, leaving 12 bases between. The germline CDR1 and CDR2 sequences are LGHNA and YSLEER. The CDR3 nucleotides read TGCGCCAGCAGCCAAGAATCCCAGGGAGGTGAAAAACTGTTTTTT. It translates to CASSQESQGGEKLFF.

This chain uses TRBV5-1 with TRBJ1-6, with D hard to call. V shed 0 bases and J shed 6 bases, with 16 bases lying between them. Germline assignment: CDR1 SGHRS and CDR2 YFSETQ. The CDR3 has 17 residues. The CDR3 sequence is CASSLVGDPDLNSPLHF. CDR3 coding DNA: TGCGCCAGCAGCTTGGTAGGAGATCCCGACCTTAATTCACCCCTCCACTTT.

The genes are TRBV2 and TRBJ1-2; D remains unclear. This CDR3 is built from 11 residues. CDR1 is SNHLY and CDR2 is FYNNEI in the germline V gene. V gave up 3 bases and J gave up 9 bases, with 8 bases separating them. CDR3 nucleotides: TGTGCCAGCAGTGAGGTGCCGAGCTACACCTTC. Translating it yields CASSEVPSYTF.

This clone came up once. The rearrangement joins TRBV19 to TRBJ2-5; maybe TRBD1 (6 bases). Trimming cost V 5 bases and J 5 bases, with 21 bases left between them. This CDR3 has 16 amino acids. The germline V gene encodes CDR1 LNHDA and CDR2 SQIVND (reference sequence). The DNA for the CDR3 is TGTGCCAGTAGTGTAAACCTCAGGGGCCGTCGGGAGACCCAGTACTTC. Protein product: CASSVNLRGRRETQYF.

V and J are TRBV7-2 and TRBJ1-6; no clear D. V lost 4 bases, J lost 4 bases, and 8 bases lay in between. The CDR3 runs 14 residues. The V gene's germline CDR1 is SGHTA and CDR2 FQGNSA. The DNA for the CDR3 is TGTGCCAGCAGCTGGGAGTTATATAATTCACCCCTCCACTTT. Amino acids: CASSWELYNSPLHF. Filled out from reference TRBV7-2 and TRBJ1-6, the complete variable domain reads GAGVSQSPSNKVTEKGKDVELRCDPISGHTALYWYRQSLGQGLEFLIYFQGNSAPDKSGLPSDRFSAERTGGSVSTLTIQRTQQEDSAVYLCASSWELYNSPLHFGNGTRLTVT.

The rearrangement uses TRBV7-9 and TRBJ1-4, with TRBD1 matching 7 bases. This CDR3 has 14 amino acids. Germline trimming cut 6 bases from V and 5 bases from J; bases unmatched to any gene: 6. Germline V gene sequence: CDR1 SEHNR, CDR2 FQNEAQ (reference sequence). The CDR3 loop reads CASSRDRVNEKLFF. CDR3 nucleotide sequence: TGTGCCAGCAGTCGGGACAGAGTCAATGAAAAACTGTTTTTT.

The chain employs TRBV6-5 and TRBJ2-7; D remains ambiguous. The germline V and J ends were trimmed by 0 bases and 2 bases, with 11 bases remaining between them. Germline loops: CDR1 MNHEY, CDR2 SVGAGI. The CDR3 has 15 residues. The CDR3 sequence is CASSYSSIGTYEQYF. The CDR3 DNA reads TGTGCCAGCAGTTACTCGAGTATAGGGACCTACGAGCAGTACTTC.

The chain has TRBV11-2 and TRBJ1-2; D is perhaps TRBD1 (5 bases). CDR3 size: 14 residues. CDR1 and CDR2 (germline): SGHAT, FQNNGV. The V gene lost 2 bases and the J gene lost 8 bases, with 15 bases spanning the gap. The DNA of the CDR3 is TGTGCCAGCAGCTTAAGCGACAGTGGGTCAGGCTACACCTTC. Its protein is CASSLSDSGSGYTF.

This clone was counted only a few times. V gene TRBV6-2 or TRBV6-3 combines with J gene TRBJ2-7, with 8 nucleotides matching TRBD1. The CDR3 extends over 16 amino acids. The junction had 7 bases not matched to a gene; V was cut back by 3 bases and J by 0 bases. Per the germline V gene, CDR1 is MNHEY and CDR2 is SVGEGT. The CDR3 DNA reads as TGTGCCAGCAGTTATCCAACAGGGGGACTCTCCTACGAGCAGTACTTC. It yields the protein CASSYPTGGLSYEQYF.